This TCR beta chain was recorded in a study of blood T cell repertoires in COVID-19 (TCRdb year 2020). About the full investigation: Samples from collaborators originated in the United States, Italy and Spain and spanned both the acute and convalescent phases of COVID-19. Samples were obtained from the ongoing ImmuneRACE study (first 160 participants) and from over a thousand subjects provided by 6 global collaborators. The sample metadata nearly always contained a de-identified subject ID, COVID-19 status, age in years and sex. Deeply sampled blood TCRbeta repertoires from subjects exposed to, actively infected with, or recovered from COVID-19 were included in the dataset. The prospective study material was composed of cDNA or gDNA derived from T cells, B-cell-depleted T cells, or PBMCs. Where available, HLA class I and class II types were obtained from metadata supplied by the sample provider rather than from assay-based typing. The repertoires were made available in a free public database intended to serve as a resource for research on the immune response to SARS-CoV-2. General study outcomes and caveats: The quantity of clinical and demographic metadata differed by source and by participant and was supplied without curation.

TCRbeta CDR3 regions were amplified from genomic DNA using the immunoSEQ Assay, a bias-controlled multiplex PCR. Regarding the original processing steps: The number of nucleated cells in each sample was estimated by amplification of reference gene primers within the assay. To quantify the absolute abundance of each unique TCRbeta CDR3 rearrangement, sequence reads were collapsed and filtered. For each sample, productive Simpson clonality was calculated as the square root of Simpson's diversity index over productive rearrangements. TCRdb provides this immuneACCESS table in a form limited to in-frame rearrangements. Some clones are lacking; in checked studies, under half of them reflect an unresolved V gene, and why the rest are absent is not known. V, J and clone size are those of that table, while D and trimming were read from the DNA. The sample yields approximately 310,000 clones; more than 75% were counted once. 1% of the sample goes to the ten largest clones.

Collaborating institutions collected whole blood in K2EDTA tubes following their own protocols. For TCRbeta analysis, collaborators shipped samples in one of three forms: frozen whole blood, isolated PBMCs, or DNA extracted from either of those sample types. About this clone: What antigen it recognizes has not been identified. No base-level quality is on record; no much larger clone is a single base apart.

Trimming leaves V shorter by 4 bases and J shorter by 8 bases, with the junction holding 6 bases beyond the gene matches. Counted from cysteine to phenylalanine, this CDR3 has 13 amino acids. Only CDR3 DNA is held: 39 bases, read in frame from base 1. CDR1 and CDR2 were assigned from the germline V gene as SGHRS and YFSETQ. This receptor was identified in a man in his forties or fifties with active or convalescent COVID-19. Sequenced input: peripheral blood. The V and J segments used are TRBV5-1 and TRBJ1-2; TRBD1 aligns with 9 central bases. The CDR3 sequence is CASSITGGAGYTF. The DNA sequence is TGCGCCAGCAGCATAACAGGGGGCGCGGGCTACACCTTC.